This entry is about one T cell receptor beta chain. This record belongs to a study of blood T cell repertoires in COVID-19. Recovered status in Cohort 3 required two negative PCRs, clearance, or symptom resolution. Produced via immunoSEQ multiplex PCR; TCRdb's table is partial and in-frame only. The sample has a few hundred thousand clones, about nine tenths seen once; the top ten hold roughly a tenth. Germline V lookup: CDR1 SGHTS, CDR2 YDEGEE. CDR3 length: 12 residues. Trimming shortened V by 2 bases and J by 7 bases, and 9 bases separated the two germline ends. The sequence was obtained from a woman aged 30 to 39 who had recovered from COVID-19. Sequencing used PBMCs or T cells enriched from blood (not recorded which). J is TRBJ1-1 and V is TRBV5-8; D is unclear. CDR3 residues: CASSLGGFEAFF. In DNA form, the CDR3 reads TGTGCCAGCAGCTTAGGAGGGTTTGAAGCTTTCTTT.